The following is a T cell receptor beta chain sequence with its context. The data derive from a study of OX40 agonist ivuxolimab in advanced cancers. Overall study: While on treatment, patients had intravenous ivuxolimab at 0.01 to 10 mg/kg every 2 weeks. Participants, 82.7% male, averaged around 60 years of age, ranging from about 23 to 80.

It was autoimmune disease history or systemic immunosuppression that excluded patients. CDR3 length: 16 residues. Here immunoSEQ multiplex PCR was the method, and the copy in TCRdb shows in-frame clones only, minus some. The sample has approximately 60,000 clones, about 94% seen once. Here the sequenced sample was CD4+ or CD8+ T cells sorted from blood, taken in a trial of the OX40 agonist ivuxolimab. The sequence was obtained from an adult with an advanced solid tumor such as melanoma, head and neck, liver or kidney cancer. J is TRBJ2-1 and V is TRBV1. TRBV1 is labeled a pseudogene. This CDR3 is CTSSQAPGSSYNEQFF. DNA of the CDR3: TGCACCAGCAGCCAAGCCCCCGGAAGCTCCTACAATGAGCAGTTCTTC.